This passage covers 19 T cell receptor beta chains from one sample sequenced in a study of cytomegalovirus exposure and HLA in healthy donors. This table comes from immunoSEQ multiplex PCR, and its TCRdb copy is limited to in-frame clones, with some not included. The data contain some 170,000 clones, around 86% of them singletons. What was sequenced was PBMCs. The receptors were gathered from a man between 18 and 29 years old in good health and CMV-seropositive.

This clone was recorded a few times. This rearrangement joins TRBV6-6 to TRBJ2-7, with D perhaps TRBD1 (5 bases). V was shortened by 8 bases and J by 5 bases, with 13 bases between the two germline ends. The CDR3 length is 12 residues. From germline, CDR1 is MNHNY and CDR2 SVGAGI (reference sequence). For the CDR3, the DNA is TGTGCCAGCGCAGGGCCCAAGAACGAGCAGTACTTC. The encoded protein is CASAGPKNEQYF.

The chain joins TRBV7-9 to TRBJ1-2; TRBD1 agrees at 7 bases. J lost 2 bases, V lost 5 bases, and 14 bases had no gene match. The germline V gene has CDR1 SEHNR and CDR2 FQNEAQ (reference sequence). CDR3 length equals 17 residues. CDR3 DNA sequence: TGTGCCAGCAGCCCGAGACAGGGAGTCCAGGGGAACTATGGCTACACCTTC. The encoded protein is CASSPRQGVQGNYGYTF.

As to this clone: Within the sample, other DNA sequences also encode this same CDR3. This chain uses TRBV15 with TRBJ2-7; 7 bases line up with TRBD2. The CDR3 is made up of 15 amino acids. Germline V gene lookup returns CDR1 LNHNV and CDR2 YYDKDF (reference sequence). Trimming cost V 0 bases and J 3 bases; bases outside gene matches: 5. This CDR3 is CATSRDQGGSYEQYF. In DNA, the CDR3 is TGTGCCACCAGCAGAGACCAGGGCGGGAGCTACGAGCAGTACTTC.

The chain is built from TRBV28 and TRBJ2-1, with TRBD2 as a possible D gene (5 bases). Per germline, CDR1 MDHEN and CDR2 SYDVKM. The CDR3 length is 13 residues. V lost 4 bases and J lost 7, with 11 bases in between. CDR3 coding DNA: TGTGCCAGCAGTTCCCTACGCGGGAATGAGCAGTTCTTC. Residues: CASSSLRGNEQFF.

This chain links TRBV10-3 with TRBJ2-2; 10 bases map to TRBD1. Germline CDR1 is ENHRY and CDR2 is SYGVKD. The CDR3 runs 15 residues. V gave up 6 bases and J gave up 6 bases; unmatched junction bases: 7. The CDR3 loop is CAIRAGTGVPGELFF. The DNA of the CDR3 is TGTGCCATCAGAGCTGGGACAGGGGTTCCCGGGGAGCTGTTTTTT.

Comments on this clone: An end of the junction does not agree with germline; a read error may underlie this. V and J are TRBV11-1 and TRBJ2-3; a weak D match, TRBD2 (7 bases). Germline V gene lookup returns CDR1 SGHAT and CDR2 FQDESV (reference sequence). The CDR3 contains 14 residues. The CDR3 DNA reads TGTGCCAGCAGCTTAGCCTGGGAGGGACAAGGTAGAAATTTT. Its translation is CASSLAWEGQGRNF.

This clone has more than one count but fewer than ten. The V and J genes are TRBV6-6 and TRBJ1-6, with TRBD1 matching over 7 bases. Germline V lookup: CDR1 MNHNY, CDR2 SVGAGI (reference sequence). The length of the CDR3 is 14 residues. The V gene end was trimmed by 4 bases and the J gene end by 7 bases; junction bases not matched to a gene: 4. CDR3 bases: TGTGCCAGCAGTTCGGGACAGAGGAATTCACCCCTCCACTTT. This sequence encodes CASSSGQRNSPLHF.

In DNA, the CDR3 is TGTGCCAGCAGCCCGGTTCGAGGCCCAAGCGAGCAGTACTTC. Translation: CASSPVRGPSEQYF. This chain uses TRBV9 with TRBJ2-7; D uncertain. This CDR3 contains 14 residues. Germline values: CDR1 SGDLS, CDR2 YYNGEE. Trimming cost V 4 bases and J 6 bases, with 17 bases left between them.

This clone was found many times. As DNA, the CDR3 is TGTGCCATCAGTGAGGTTTTGTTCGCGACTACTGAGAACTATGGCTACACCTTC. Its protein product is CAISEVLFATTENYGYTF. The chain is built from TRBV10-3 and TRBJ1-2; no definite D call. The CDR3 is made up of 18 amino acids. V lost 2 bases to trimming and J lost 2 bases, with 21 bases between them. In germline, CDR1 is ENHRY, CDR2 SYGVKD.

This sequence joins TRBV10-3 and TRBJ2-7, with TRBD2 matching 12 bases. This CDR3 is 13 amino acids long. With 6 bases clipped from V and 4 bases from J, the junction kept 1 base outside the gene matches. From germline, CDR1 is ENHRY and CDR2 SYGVKD. The CDR3 is CAIRGLAGYEQYF. CDR3 sequence (DNA): TGTGCCATCAGGGGACTAGCGGGTTACGAGCAGTACTTC.

This chain uses TRBV6-5 with TRBJ1-1; 9 nucleotides agree with TRBD1. J was trimmed by 4 bases and V by 6 bases; bases with no gene match: 6. CDR1 and CDR2 from the germline V gene are MNHEY and SVGAGI. This CDR3 is 14 amino acids long. The CDR3 here is CASSSTGGSTEAFF. The CDR3 DNA is TGTGCCAGCAGCTCGACAGGGGGGTCCACTGAAGCTTTCTTT.

The CDR3 DNA is TGTGCTAGTGGTTCCCTGGGCAGGGGGCTCGGGGAGACCCAGTACTTC. It is translated as CASGSLGRGLGETQYF. V is TRBV12-5 and J is TRBJ2-5; 8 bases align to TRBD1. CDR1 is LGHNT and CDR2 is FRNRAP in the germline V gene. The trim removed 4 bases at V and 5 bases at J, leaving 12 bases unmatched. CDR3 length equals 16 residues.

This clone has a handful of counts. This chain links TRBV7-9 with TRBJ2-6; D is possibly TRBD1 (5 bases). Germline assignment: CDR1 SEHNR and CDR2 FQNEAQ (reference sequence). V lost 4 bases and J lost 0, with 13 bases in between. The CDR3 runs 17 residues. The CDR3 spells CASSSPHRFSGANVLTF. CDR3 sequence (DNA): TGTGCCAGCAGCTCCCCACACAGGTTCTCTGGGGCCAACGTCCTGACTTTC.

This chain joins TRBV6-6 and TRBJ2-3; TRBD1 agrees at 7 bases. The CDR3 sequence is 16 residues long. Germline loops: CDR1 MNHNY, CDR2 SVGAGI (reference sequence). The V and J ends lost 0 bases and 0 bases, in that order; junction bases with no gene match: 3. The CDR3 DNA sequence: TGTGCCAGCAGTTACTCGACAGGGTACAGCACAGATACGCAGTATTTT. Translated, it gives CASSYSTGYSTDTQYF.

The chain has TRBV7-2 and TRBJ2-3; 9 positions agree with TRBD2. There are 19 residues in the CDR3. Germline values: CDR1 SGHTA, CDR2 FQGNSA. Losses at the gene ends were 1 base for V and 0 bases for J; bases not matched to a gene: 11. CDR3 nucleotides: TGTGCCAGCAGCTTAGAGAGCTTGGGCGGGGGGGCTAGCACAGATACGCAGTATTTT. It translates to CASSLESLGGGASTDTQYF.

This clone appeared a few times. The V and J genes are TRBV10-3 and TRBJ1-5; no reliable D call. V was trimmed by 4 bases and J by 4 bases, leaving 5 bases between them. Germline V gene sequence: CDR1 ENHRY, CDR2 SYGVKD. CDR3 length equals 12 residues. CDR3 protein: CAISGENQPQHF. CDR3 nucleotides: TGTGCCATCAGTGGGGAGAATCAGCCCCAGCATTTT.

The chain has TRBV7-2 and TRBJ1-2, with TRBD1 as a possible D gene (6 bases). The CDR3 runs 13 residues. Trimming took off 5 bases at V and 4 bases at J, with 11 bases between the two ends. In germline, CDR1 is SGHTA, CDR2 FQGNSA. CDR3 nucleotides: TGTGCCAGCAGCGCCGGGACACCCTATGGCTACACCTTC. It is translated as CASSAGTPYGYTF.

This chain uses TRBV11-2 with TRBJ2-7; 8 positions match TRBD2. Germline CDR1 is SGHAT and CDR2 is FQNNGV. CDR3 size: 16 residues. The V and J ends lost 5 bases and 0 bases, in that order; junction bases with no gene match: 9. In DNA, the CDR3 is TGTGCCAGCAGCGTTAATCTAGCGGGCCTCTCCTACGAGCAGTACTTC. This gives the protein CASSVNLAGLSYEQYF.

The CDR3 region is CSDSVADTQYF. The DNA of the CDR3 is TGCAGCGACTCCGTCGCAGATACGCAGTATTTT. The rearrangement joins TRBV29-1 to TRBJ2-3; D uncertain. Germline V gives CDR1 SQVTM, CDR2 ANQGSEA. V was trimmed by 7 bases and J by 4 bases, leaving 9 bases between them. The CDR3 covers 11 residues.